The clone carrying this T cell receptor (beta chain) was seen a handful of times. Antigen: not known. These data come from a study of cytomegalovirus exposure and HLA in healthy donors. Use of 60 Vbeta and 13 Jbeta primers characterized the PCR. How the authors handled the data: In a later analysis, around 10 million of some 80 million unique beta chains occurred in at least two donors. Using immunoSEQ multiplex PCR, the repertoire was profiled, and TCRdb retains in-frame clones only, with some absent. V and J calls and clone size come straight from that table; D and trimming were deduced from the DNA. This sample carries over 110,000 clones, under 90% of them seen once, and the ten largest clones take around 2.5%. General study findings and limits: Immune exposure was documented only through CMV serostatus. An apparent linkage of common viral pathogens to several of the most significant clusters emerged in a later analysis.

Germline CDR1 is SGHNT and CDR2 is YYREEE (reference sequence). Trimming took 5 bases from V and 5 from J, leaving 14 bases between them. The CDR3 is made up of 14 amino acids. This TCR was sampled from a male donor in good health and CMV-seronegative. Sequencing used PBMCs. The chain carries TRBV5-4 and TRBJ2-1; D unclear. CDR3 nucleotides: TGTGCCAGCAGTCAACCCCTACGGGACAATGAGCAGTTCTTC. Amino acids: CASSQPLRDNEQFF.